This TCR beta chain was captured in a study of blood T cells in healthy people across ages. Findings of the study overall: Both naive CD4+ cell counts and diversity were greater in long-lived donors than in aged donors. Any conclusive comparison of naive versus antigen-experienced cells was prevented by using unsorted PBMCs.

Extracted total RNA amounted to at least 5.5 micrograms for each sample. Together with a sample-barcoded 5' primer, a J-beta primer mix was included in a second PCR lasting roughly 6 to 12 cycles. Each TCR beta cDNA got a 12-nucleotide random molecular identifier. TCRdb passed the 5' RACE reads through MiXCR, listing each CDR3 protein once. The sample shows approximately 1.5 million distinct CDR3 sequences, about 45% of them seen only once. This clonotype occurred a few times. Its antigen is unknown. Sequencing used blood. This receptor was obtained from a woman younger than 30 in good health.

The CDR3 sequence: CASSPGTGKIQPQHF. CDR3 coding DNA: TGTGCCAGCAGCCCGGGGACAGGGAAAATACAGCCCCAGCATTTT. V usage is TRBV3-1 and J usage is TRBJ1-5, with 9 bases matching TRBD1. V was clipped by 4 bases and J by 7 bases; unmatched bases: 8. Germline assignment: CDR1 LGHDT and CDR2 YNNKEL (reference sequence). The CDR3 is made up of 15 amino acids.